This is a list of T cell receptor beta chains from one sample in a study of high-grade serous ovarian cancer treatment subgroups. The protocol was immunoSEQ multiplex PCR, while the TCRdb copy is restricted to in-frame clones and leaves out a portion. Of about 10,000 clones in the sample, under 85% were seen once. Sequencing was carried out using tumor tissue. These receptors all stem from a human donor with high-grade serous ovarian cancer. The CDR3 runs from the conserved cysteine through the conserved F or W. Fields, in order: D gene, V gene, J gene, clone size, CDR3 protein, CDR3 DNA. A D gene is named only where the DNA matches it firmly. The size of a clone is reported for some rows only, either as once, few or many, or as a class for expanded clones.

d_call: TRBD2; v_call: TRBV2; j_call: TRBJ2-7; clone_size: few; cdr3_aa: CASGRAYEQYF; cdr3_nt: TGTGCCAGCGGGAGGGCATACGAGCAGTACTTC
d_call: NA; v_call: TRBV15; j_call: TRBJ2-2; clone_size: NA; cdr3_aa: CATSRLANTGELFF; cdr3_nt: TGTGCCACCAGCAGGCTAGCGAACACCGGGGAGCTGTTTTTT
d_call: NA; v_call: TRBV7-9; j_call: TRBJ2-1; clone_size: NA; cdr3_aa: CASSLEGTANNPEQFF; cdr3_nt: TGTGCCAGCAGCTTAGAGGGAACCGCCAATAACCCTGAGCAGTTCTTC
d_call: NA; v_call: TRBV6-1; j_call: TRBJ1-5; clone_size: NA; cdr3_aa: CASSKERYYSNQPQHF; cdr3_nt: TGTGCCAGCAGTAAAGAGAGGTACTATAGCAATCAGCCCCAGCATTTT
d_call: NA; v_call: TRBV21-1; j_call: TRBJ1-4; clone_size: NA; cdr3_aa: CASSKAPRGQFEKLFF; cdr3_nt: TGTGCCAGCAGCAAAGCTCCCCGGGGGCAATTTGAAAAACTGTTTTTT
d_call: NA; v_call: TRBV5-6; j_call: TRBJ1-1; clone_size: NA; cdr3_aa: CASSFQLPFRRGRTEAFF; cdr3_nt: TGTGCCAGCAGCTTTCAACTTCCGTTCAGGCGGGGGCGTACTGAAGCTTTCTTT
d_call: NA; v_call: TRBV28; j_call: TRBJ1-2; clone_size: NA; cdr3_aa: CASSLLQQGYGYTF; cdr3_nt: TGTGCCAGCAGTTTGCTACAGCAGGGTTATGGCTACACCTTC
d_call: NA; v_call: TRBV7-9; j_call: TRBJ2-2; clone_size: NA; cdr3_aa: CASNQRRQGLTGELFF; cdr3_nt: TGTGCCAGCAACCAACGGAGGCAGGGCCTCACCGGGGAGCTGTTTTTT
d_call: NA; v_call: TRBV27; j_call: TRBJ2-3; clone_size: NA; cdr3_aa: CASSLRLSSTDTQYF; cdr3_nt: TGTGCCAGCAGTTTAAGACTTTCTAGCACAGATACGCAGTATTTT
d_call: NA; v_call: TRBV11-2; j_call: TRBJ2-7; clone_size: few; cdr3_aa: CASSSGLLGAGGEQYF; cdr3_nt: TGTGCCAGCAGCTCTGGTTTATTGGGGGCAGGTGGAGAGCAGTACTTC
d_call: NA; v_call: TRBV27; j_call: TRBJ2-3; clone_size: few; cdr3_aa: CASSLGDTQYF; cdr3_nt: TGTGCCAGCAGTTTGGGGGATACGCAGTATTTT
d_call: NA; v_call: TRBV19; j_call: TRBJ2-5; clone_size: NA; cdr3_aa: CASSIAGYQETQYF; cdr3_nt: TGTGCCAGTAGTATAGCGGGGTACCAAGAGACCCAGTACTTC
d_call: TRBD2; v_call: TRBV11-2; j_call: TRBJ2-1; clone_size: NA; cdr3_aa: CASRRLALYNEQFF; cdr3_nt: TGTGCCAGCAGGAGACTAGCGCTCTACAATGAGCAGTTCTTC
d_call: TRBD1; v_call: TRBV19; j_call: TRBJ1-1; clone_size: NA; cdr3_aa: CASSFGQGATEAFF; cdr3_nt: TGTGCCAGTAGTTTCGGACAGGGGGCCACTGAAGCTTTCTTT
d_call: TRBD1; v_call: TRBV12-5; j_call: TRBJ2-5; clone_size: NA; cdr3_aa: CASALGQGGPETQYF; cdr3_nt: TGTGCTAGTGCCCTCGGACAGGGGGGTCCAGAGACCCAGTACTTC
d_call: NA; v_call: TRBV15; j_call: TRBJ1-2; clone_size: few; cdr3_aa: CATSRDRSTYGYTF; cdr3_nt: TGTGCCACCAGCAGAGATAGGAGTACCTATGGCTACACCTTC
d_call: TRBD1; v_call: TRBV7-9; j_call: TRBJ1-5; clone_size: few; cdr3_aa: CASSLVGGQGHQPQHF; cdr3_nt: TGTGCCAGCAGCTTAGTAGGTGGACAGGGCCATCAGCCCCAGCATTTT
d_call: NA; v_call: TRBV7-9; j_call: TRBJ1-5; clone_size: few; cdr3_aa: CASSLENAQPQHF; cdr3_nt: TGTGCCAGCAGCTTGGAGAATGCTCAGCCCCAGCATTTT
d_call: NA; v_call: TRBV19; j_call: TRBJ1-2; clone_size: NA; cdr3_aa: CASRPQGFNYGYTF; cdr3_nt: TGTGCCAGCCGACCACAGGGTTTTAACTATGGCTACACCTTC
d_call: TRBD2; v_call: TRBV4-1; j_call: TRBJ2-3; clone_size: NA; cdr3_aa: CASSQDLTSGGRNTQYF; cdr3_nt: TGCGCCAGCAGCCAAGATTTAACTAGCGGCGGCCGAAATACGCAGTATTTT